This T cell receptor (beta chain) was found in a study of OX40 agonist ivuxolimab in advanced cancers. Study information: Patients in dose escalation had liver, melanoma, kidney or head and neck cancers. At about 81% male, the cohort had a mean age of 60 years, ranging from roughly 23 to 80.

The repertoire was sequenced with immunoSEQ multiplex PCR; TCRdb's copy has only in-frame clones and lacks some. The table lists tens of thousands of clones, roughly 89% of them singletons, with roughly 8.2% in the top ten. This CDR3 has 13 amino acids. Germline V CDR1 and CDR2: MNHNY, SVGAGI (reference sequence). Deletions cut 6 bases from V and 9 bases from J, with 15 bases between. Specimen: CD4+ or CD8+ T cells sorted from blood, collected in a trial of the OX40 agonist ivuxolimab. The rearrangement joins TRBV6-6 to TRBJ1-3; unclear D gene. This sequence originates from an adult with an advanced solid tumor such as melanoma, head and neck, liver or kidney cancer. The chain's CDR3 is CASRLDGEGTIYF. In DNA, the CDR3 is TGTGCCAGCAGACTCGACGGGGAAGGCACCATATATTTT.